This T cell receptor (beta chain) came from a study of T cells in localized non-small cell lung cancer. The count of this clone is one. Assay: immunoSEQ multiplex PCR; the TCRdb copy retains only in-frame clones and omits some. This sample has roughly 1,900 clones, with 20% to 25% found just once. The ends were cut back, 2 bases at V and 4 bases at J, with 20 bases in the middle. Germline-derived CDR1 and CDR2 are KGHSH and LQKENI. The CDR3 loop spans 18 amino acids. It was adjacent lung free of atypia that was taken, at least 2 cm from the tumor margin. This sequence joins TRBV18 and TRBJ1-4; D gene uncertain. The specimen was normal lung tissue next to the tumor, collected before any cancer treatment. The sequence came from a woman between 35 and 75 years old with stage II squamous cell lung carcinoma. The CDR3 DNA reads TGTGCCAGCTCACCAAGGGCCAGCTCAGCCTCAGATAATGAAAAACTGTTTTTT. Its protein is CASSPRASSASDNEKLFF. Using reference TRBV18 and TRBJ1-4 for the parts outside the CDR3, the full variable domain is NAGVMQNPRHLVRRRGQEARLRCSPMKGHSHVYWYRQLPEEGLKFMVYLQKENIIDESGMPKERFSAEFPKEGPSILRIQQVVRGDSAAYFCASSPRASSASDNEKLFFGSGTQLSVL.